The clone carrying this TCR beta chain was recorded many times. This specimen comes from a study of HIV-infected patients and healthy controls. The repertoire came from unfractionated whole blood and reflected all unsorted peripheral T cells. cDNA was made from about 500 ng RNA using alpha and beta constant primers. Using multiplexing indices, alpha and beta chain libraries were generated apart by chain-specific third strand synthesis. TCRdb used MiXCR to reprocess the 5' RACE reads, holding one entry per CDR3 protein. Of about 24,000 distinct CDR3 sequences in the sample, about 9% were seen once. The CDR3 runs to 14 residues. Trimming removed 2 bases at V and 5 bases at J, with 12 bases between. Germline V CDR1 and CDR2: MNHEY, SVGEGT.

This receptor was identified in an adult in good health. Sequenced: blood. The chain carries TRBV6-2 or TRBV6-3 and TRBJ1-2, with D possibly being TRBD1 (6 bases). CDR3 coding DNA: TGTGCCAGCAGTTACGCGGGGGCCGGATATGGCTACACCTTC. Its translation is CASSYAGAGYGYTF.